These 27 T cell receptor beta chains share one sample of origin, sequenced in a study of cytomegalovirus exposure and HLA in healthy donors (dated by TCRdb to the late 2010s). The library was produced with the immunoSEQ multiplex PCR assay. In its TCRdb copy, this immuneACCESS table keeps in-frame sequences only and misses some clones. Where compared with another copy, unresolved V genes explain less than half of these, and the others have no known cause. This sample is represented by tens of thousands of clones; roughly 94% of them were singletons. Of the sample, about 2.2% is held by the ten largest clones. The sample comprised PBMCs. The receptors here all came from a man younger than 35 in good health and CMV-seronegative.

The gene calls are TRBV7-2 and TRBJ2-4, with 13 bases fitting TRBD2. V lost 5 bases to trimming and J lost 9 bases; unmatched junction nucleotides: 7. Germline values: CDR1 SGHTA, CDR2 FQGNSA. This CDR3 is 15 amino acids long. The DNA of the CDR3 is TGTGCCAGCAGCACCGGGACTAGCGGGACCGGCATTCAGTACTTC. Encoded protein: CASSTGTSGTGIQYF.

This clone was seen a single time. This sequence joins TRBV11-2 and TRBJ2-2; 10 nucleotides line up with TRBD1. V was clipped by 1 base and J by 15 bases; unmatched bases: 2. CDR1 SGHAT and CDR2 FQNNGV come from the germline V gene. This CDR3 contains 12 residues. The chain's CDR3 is CASSLGDRGLFF. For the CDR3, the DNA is TGTGCCAGCAGCTTAGGGGACAGGGGTTTGTTTTTT.

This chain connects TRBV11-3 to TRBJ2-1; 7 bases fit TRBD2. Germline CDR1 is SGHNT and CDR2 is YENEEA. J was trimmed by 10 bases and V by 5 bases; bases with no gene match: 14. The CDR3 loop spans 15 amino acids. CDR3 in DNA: TGTGCCAGCAGCCCCCAGCCTAGCGGCAGAAGGGAGCAGTTCTTC. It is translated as CASSPQPSGRREQFF.

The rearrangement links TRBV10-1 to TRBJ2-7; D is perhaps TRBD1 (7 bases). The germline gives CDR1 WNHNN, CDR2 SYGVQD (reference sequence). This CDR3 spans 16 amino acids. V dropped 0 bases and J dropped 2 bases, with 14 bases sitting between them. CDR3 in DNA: TGCGCCAGCAGTGAGTCGAAGTGGAGGGGGCCCTACGAGCAGTACTTC. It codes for CASSESKWRGPYEQYF.

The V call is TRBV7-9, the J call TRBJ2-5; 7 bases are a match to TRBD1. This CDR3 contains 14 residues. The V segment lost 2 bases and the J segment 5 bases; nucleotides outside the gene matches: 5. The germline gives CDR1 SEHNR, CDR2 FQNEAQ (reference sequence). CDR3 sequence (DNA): TGTGCCAGCAGCTTAAAAGGGGGCGGGGAGACCCAGTACTTC. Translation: CASSLKGGGETQYF.

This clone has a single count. The CDR3 coding sequence is TGTGCCAGCAGCTCCGGGACAGGGCGAACCGGGGAGCTGTTTTTT. Its translation: CASSSGTGRTGELFF. The chain combines TRBV11-3 with TRBJ2-2, with TRBD1 matching over 9 bases. The CDR3 runs to 15 residues. CDR1 SGHNT and CDR2 YENEEA come from the germline V gene. Trimming removed 4 bases from V and 5 bases from J; junction bases left unmatched: 5.

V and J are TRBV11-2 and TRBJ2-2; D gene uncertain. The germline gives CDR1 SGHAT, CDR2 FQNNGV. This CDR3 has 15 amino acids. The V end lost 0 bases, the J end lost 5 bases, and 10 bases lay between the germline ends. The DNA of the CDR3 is TGTGCCAGCAGCTTAGAGTACAGCATAACCGGGGAGCTGTTTTTT. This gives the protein CASSLEYSITGELFF.

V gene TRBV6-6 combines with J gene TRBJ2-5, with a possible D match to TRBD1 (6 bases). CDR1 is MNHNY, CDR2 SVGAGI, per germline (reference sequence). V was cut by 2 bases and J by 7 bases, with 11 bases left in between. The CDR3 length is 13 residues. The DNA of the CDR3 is TGTGCCAGCAGTTACGAGGGGGTTGGGACCCAGTACTTC. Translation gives CASSYEGVGTQYF.

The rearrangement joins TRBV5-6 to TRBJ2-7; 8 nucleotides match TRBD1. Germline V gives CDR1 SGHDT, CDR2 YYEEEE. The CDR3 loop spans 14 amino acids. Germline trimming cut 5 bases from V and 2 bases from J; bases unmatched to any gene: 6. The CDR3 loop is CASSLETGAYEQYF. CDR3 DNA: TGTGCCAGCAGTCTAGAGACAGGGGCCTACGAGCAGTACTTC.

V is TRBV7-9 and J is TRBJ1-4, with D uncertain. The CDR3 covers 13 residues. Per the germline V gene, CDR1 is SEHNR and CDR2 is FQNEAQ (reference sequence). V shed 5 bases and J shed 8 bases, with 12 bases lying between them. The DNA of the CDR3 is TGTGCCAGCAGCATTACCCGCGGGGAAAAACTGTTTTTT. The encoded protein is CASSITRGEKLFF.

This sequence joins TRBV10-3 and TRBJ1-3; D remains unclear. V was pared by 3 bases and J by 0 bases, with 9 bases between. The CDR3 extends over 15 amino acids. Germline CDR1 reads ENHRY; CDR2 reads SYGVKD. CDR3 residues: CAISDEGRSGNTIYF. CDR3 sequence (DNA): TGTGCCATCAGTGACGAGGGCCGCTCTGGAAACACCATATATTTT.

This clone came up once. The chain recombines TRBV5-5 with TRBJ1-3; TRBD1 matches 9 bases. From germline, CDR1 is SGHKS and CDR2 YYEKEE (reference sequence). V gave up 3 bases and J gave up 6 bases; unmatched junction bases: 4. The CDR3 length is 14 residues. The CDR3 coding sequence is TGTGCCAGCAGCTGGACAGGGGAGGAAAACACCATATATTTT. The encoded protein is CASSWTGEENTIYF.

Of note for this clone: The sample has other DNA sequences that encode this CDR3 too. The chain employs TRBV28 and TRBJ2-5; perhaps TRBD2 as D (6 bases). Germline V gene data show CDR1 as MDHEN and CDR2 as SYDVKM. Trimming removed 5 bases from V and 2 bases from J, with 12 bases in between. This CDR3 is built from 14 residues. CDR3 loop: CASSLLSGQETQYF. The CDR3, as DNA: TGTGCCAGCAGTCTCCTTAGCGGACAAGAGACCCAGTACTTC.

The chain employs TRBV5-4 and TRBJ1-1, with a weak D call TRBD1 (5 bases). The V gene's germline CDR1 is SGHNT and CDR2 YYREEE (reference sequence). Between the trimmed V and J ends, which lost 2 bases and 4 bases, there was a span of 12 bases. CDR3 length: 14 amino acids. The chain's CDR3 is CASSLRGSGTEAFF. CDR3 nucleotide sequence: TGTGCCAGCAGCTTACGGGGGTCGGGCACTGAAGCTTTCTTT.

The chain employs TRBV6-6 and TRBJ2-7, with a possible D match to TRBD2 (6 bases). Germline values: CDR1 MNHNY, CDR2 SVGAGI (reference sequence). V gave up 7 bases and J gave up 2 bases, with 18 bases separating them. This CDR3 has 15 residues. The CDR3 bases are TGTGCCAGCATTCATGGACGGGAGAGGCCCTACGAGCAGTACTTC. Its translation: CASIHGRERPYEQYF.

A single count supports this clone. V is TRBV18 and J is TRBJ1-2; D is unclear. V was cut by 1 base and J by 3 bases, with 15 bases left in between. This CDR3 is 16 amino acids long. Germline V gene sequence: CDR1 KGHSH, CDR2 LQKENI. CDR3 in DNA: TGTGCCAGCTCACCACAATTTTCGGGTCGTGACTATGGCTACACCTTC. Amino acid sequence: CASSPQFSGRDYGYTF.

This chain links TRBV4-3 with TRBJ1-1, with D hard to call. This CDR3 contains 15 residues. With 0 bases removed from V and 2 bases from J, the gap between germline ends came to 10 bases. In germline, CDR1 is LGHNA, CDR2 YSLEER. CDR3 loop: CASSQEGRGNTEAFF. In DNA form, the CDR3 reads TGCGCCAGCAGCCAAGAAGGACGGGGAAACACTGAAGCTTTCTTT.

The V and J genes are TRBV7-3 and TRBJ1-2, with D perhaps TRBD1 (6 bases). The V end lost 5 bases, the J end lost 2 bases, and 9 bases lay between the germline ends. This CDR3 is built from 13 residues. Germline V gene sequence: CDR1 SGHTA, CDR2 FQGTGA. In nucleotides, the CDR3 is TGTGCCAGCAGCCCCGACAGGAACTATGGCTACACCTTC. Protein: CASSPDRNYGYTF.

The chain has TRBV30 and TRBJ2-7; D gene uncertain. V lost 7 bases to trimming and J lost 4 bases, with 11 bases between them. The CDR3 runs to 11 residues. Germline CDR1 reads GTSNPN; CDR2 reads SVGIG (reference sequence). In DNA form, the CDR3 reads TGTGCCTCGACTTCTGCTTACGAGCAGTACTTC. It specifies CASTSAYEQYF.

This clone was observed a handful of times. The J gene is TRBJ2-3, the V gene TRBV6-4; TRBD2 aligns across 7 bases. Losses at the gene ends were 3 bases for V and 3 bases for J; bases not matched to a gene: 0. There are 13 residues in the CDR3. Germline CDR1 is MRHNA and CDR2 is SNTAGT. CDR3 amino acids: CASSERETDTQYF. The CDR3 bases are TGTGCCAGCAGTGAGCGGGAGACAGATACGCAGTATTTT.

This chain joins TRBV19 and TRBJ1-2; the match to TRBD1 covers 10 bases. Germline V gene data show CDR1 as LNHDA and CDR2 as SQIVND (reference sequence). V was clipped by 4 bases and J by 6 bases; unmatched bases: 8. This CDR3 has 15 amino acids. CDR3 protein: CASSRDRGTLDGYTF. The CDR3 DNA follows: TGTGCCAGTAGTAGGGACAGGGGAACGCTGGATGGCTACACCTTC.

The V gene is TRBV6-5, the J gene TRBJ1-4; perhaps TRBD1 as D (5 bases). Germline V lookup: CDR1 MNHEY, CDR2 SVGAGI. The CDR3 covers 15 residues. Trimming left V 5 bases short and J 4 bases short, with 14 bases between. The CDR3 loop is CASSTGRRGNEKLFF. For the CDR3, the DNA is TGTGCCAGCAGTACGGGCCGTAGGGGTAATGAAAAACTGTTTTTT.

CDR3 sequence: CASSLDLRLAGGIEQFF. As DNA, the CDR3 is TGTGCCAGCAGCTTAGATTTGAGACTAGCGGGAGGTATTGAGCAGTTCTTC. The chain carries TRBV11-3 and TRBJ2-1, with 13 positions matching TRBD2. The CDR3 loop spans 17 amino acids. The junction had 8 bases not matched to a gene; V was cut back by 0 bases and J by 9 bases. Per germline, CDR1 SGHNT and CDR2 YENEEA.

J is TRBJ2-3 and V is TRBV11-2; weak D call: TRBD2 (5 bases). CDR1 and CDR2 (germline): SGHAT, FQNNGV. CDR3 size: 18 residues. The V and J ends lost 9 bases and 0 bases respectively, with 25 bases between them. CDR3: CASSLTWTGDTSTDTQYF. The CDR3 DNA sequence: TGTGCCAGTTCCCTCACATGGACTGGAGACACTAGCACAGATACGCAGTATTTT.

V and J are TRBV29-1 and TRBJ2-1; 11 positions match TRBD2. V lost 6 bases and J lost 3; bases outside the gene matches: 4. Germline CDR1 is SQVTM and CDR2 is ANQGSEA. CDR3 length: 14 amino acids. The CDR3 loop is CSVTSGSNYNEQFF. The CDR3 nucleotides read TGCAGCGTCACTAGCGGGAGTAACTACAATGAGCAGTTCTTC.

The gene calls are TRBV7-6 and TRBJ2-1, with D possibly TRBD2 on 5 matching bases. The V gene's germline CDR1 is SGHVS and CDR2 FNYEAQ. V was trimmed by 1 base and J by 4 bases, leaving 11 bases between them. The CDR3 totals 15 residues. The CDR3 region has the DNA TGTGCCAGCAGCTTAGGAGGGAGCAGATACAATGAGCAGTTCTTC. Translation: CASSLGGSRYNEQFF.

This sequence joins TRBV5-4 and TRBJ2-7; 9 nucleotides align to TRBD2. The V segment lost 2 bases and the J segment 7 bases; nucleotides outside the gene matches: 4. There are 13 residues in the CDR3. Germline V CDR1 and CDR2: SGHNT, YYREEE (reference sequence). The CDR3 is CASSFRTSAEQYF. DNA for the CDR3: TGTGCCAGCAGCTTCCGGACTAGCGCAGAGCAGTACTTC.